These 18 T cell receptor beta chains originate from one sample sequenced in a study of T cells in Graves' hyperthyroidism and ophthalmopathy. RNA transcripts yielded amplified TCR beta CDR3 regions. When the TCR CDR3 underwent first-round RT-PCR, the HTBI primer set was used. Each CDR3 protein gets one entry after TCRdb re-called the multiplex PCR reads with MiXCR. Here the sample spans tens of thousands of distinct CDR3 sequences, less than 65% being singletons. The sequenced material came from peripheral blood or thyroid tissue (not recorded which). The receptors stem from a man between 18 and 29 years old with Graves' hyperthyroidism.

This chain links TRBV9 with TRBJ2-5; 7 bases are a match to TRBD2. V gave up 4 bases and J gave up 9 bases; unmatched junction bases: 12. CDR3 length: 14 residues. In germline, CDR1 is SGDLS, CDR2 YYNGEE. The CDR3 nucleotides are TGTGCCAGCAGCCCCGGGGAGGGTGTACAGCCCCAGTACTTC. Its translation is CASSPGEGVQPQYF.

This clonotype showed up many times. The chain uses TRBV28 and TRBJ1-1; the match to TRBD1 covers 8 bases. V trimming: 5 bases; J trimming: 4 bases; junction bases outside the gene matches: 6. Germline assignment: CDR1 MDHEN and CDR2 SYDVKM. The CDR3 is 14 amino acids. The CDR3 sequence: CASSPGGFGTEAFF. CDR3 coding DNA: TGTGCCAGCAGTCCAGGGGGCTTTGGCACTGAAGCTTTCTTT. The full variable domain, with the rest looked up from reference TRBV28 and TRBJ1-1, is DVKVTQSSRYLVKRTGEKVFLECVQDMDHENMFWYRQDPGLGLRLIYFSYDVKMKEKGDIPEGYSVSREKKERFSLILESASTNQTSMYLCASSPGGFGTEAFFGQGTRLTVV.

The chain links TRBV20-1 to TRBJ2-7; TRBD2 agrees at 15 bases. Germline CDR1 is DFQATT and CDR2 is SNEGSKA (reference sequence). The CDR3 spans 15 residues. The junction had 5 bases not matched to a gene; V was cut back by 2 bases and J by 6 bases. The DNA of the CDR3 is TGCAGTGCTAGACGGACTAGCGGGAGGGCCGGCGAGCAGTACTTC. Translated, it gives CSARRTSGRAGEQYF.

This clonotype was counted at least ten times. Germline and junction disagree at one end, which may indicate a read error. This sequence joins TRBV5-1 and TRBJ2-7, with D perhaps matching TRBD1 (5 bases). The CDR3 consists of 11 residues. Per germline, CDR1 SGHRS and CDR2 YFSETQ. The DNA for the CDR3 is TGCGCCAGCACTGACAGCTACAAGCAGTACTTC. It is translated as CASTDSYKQYF.

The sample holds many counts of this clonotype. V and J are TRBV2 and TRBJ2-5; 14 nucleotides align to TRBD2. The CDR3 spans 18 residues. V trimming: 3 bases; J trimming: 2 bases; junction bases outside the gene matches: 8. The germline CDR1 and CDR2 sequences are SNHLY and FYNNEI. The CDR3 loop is CASSDVGLAGETQETQYF. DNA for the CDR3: TGTGCCAGCAGTGACGTGGGACTAGCGGGAGAGACTCAAGAGACCCAGTACTTC. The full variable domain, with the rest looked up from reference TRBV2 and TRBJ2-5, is EPEVTQTPSHQVTQMGQEVILRCVPISNHLYFYWYRQILGQKVEFLVSFYNNEISEKSEIFDDQFSVERPDGSNFTLKIRSTKLEDSAMYFCASSDVGLAGETQETQYFGPGTRLLVL.

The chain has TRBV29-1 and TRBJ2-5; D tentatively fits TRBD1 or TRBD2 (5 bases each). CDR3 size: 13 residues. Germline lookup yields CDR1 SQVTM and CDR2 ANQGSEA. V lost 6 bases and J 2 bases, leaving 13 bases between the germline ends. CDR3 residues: CSVARGIQETQYF. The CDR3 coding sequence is TGCAGCGTGGCCCGGGGCATACAAGAGACCCAGTACTTC.

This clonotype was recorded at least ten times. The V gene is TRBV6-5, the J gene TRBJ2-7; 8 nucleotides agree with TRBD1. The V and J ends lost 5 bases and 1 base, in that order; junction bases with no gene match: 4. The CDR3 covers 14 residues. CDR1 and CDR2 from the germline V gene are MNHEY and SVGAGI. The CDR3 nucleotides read TGTGCCAGCAGTCCAGGACAGGGATCCTACGAGCAGTACTTC. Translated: CASSPGQGSYEQYF.

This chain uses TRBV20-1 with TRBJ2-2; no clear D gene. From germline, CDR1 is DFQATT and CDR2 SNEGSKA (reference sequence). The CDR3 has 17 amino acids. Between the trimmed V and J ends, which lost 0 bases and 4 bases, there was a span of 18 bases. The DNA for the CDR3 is TGCAGTGCTAGAGATCCCCCGGGCTTCGGCTCCACCGGGGAGCTGTTTTTT. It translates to CSARDPPGFGSTGELFF.

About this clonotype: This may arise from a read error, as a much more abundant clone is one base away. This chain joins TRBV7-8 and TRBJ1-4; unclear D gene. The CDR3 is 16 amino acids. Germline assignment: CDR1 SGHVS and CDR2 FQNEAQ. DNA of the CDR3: TGTGCCAGCAGCACACCGCGGAATATGGCTAATGAAAAACTGCTTTTT. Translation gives CASSTPRNMANEKLLF.

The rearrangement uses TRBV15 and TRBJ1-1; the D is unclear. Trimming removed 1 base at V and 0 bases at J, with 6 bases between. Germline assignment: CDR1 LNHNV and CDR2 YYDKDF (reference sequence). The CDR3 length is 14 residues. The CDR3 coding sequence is TGTGCCACCAGCAGAGGGGCGATGAACACTGAAGCTTTCTTT. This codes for CATSRGAMNTEAFF.

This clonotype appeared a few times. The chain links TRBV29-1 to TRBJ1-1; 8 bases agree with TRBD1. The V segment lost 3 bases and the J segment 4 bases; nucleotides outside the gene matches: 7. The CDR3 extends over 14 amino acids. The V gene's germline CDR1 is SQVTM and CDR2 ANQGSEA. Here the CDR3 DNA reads TGCAGCGTTGAGGGGGACAGGCTGAGCACTGAAGCTTTCTTT. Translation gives CSVEGDRLSTEAFF.

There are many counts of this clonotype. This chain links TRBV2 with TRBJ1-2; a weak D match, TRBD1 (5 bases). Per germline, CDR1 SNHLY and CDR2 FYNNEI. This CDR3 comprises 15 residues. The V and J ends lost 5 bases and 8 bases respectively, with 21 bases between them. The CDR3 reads CASSPSGDVLRGYTF. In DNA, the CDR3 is TGTGCCAGCAGTCCTTCGGGGGACGTCTTGCGGGGCTACACCTTC. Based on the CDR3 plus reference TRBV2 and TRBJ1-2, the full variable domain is EPEVTQTPSHQVTQMGQEVILRCVPISNHLYFYWYRQILGQKVEFLVSFYNNEISEKSEIFDDQFSVERPDGSNFTLKIRSTKLEDSAMYFCASSPSGDVLRGYTFGSGTRLTVV.

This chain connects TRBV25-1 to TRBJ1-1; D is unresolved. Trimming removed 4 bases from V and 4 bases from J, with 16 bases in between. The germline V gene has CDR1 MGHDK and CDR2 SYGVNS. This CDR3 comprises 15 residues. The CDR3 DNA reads TGTGCCAGCAGTGTGTCTACAACGGGAGGCACTGAAGCTTTCTTT. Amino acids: CASSVSTTGGTEAFF.

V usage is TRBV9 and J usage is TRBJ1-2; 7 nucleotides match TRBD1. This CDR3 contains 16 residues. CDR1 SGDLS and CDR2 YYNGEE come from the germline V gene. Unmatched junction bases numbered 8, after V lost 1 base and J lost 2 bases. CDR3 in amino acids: CASSVPRTGPNYGYTF. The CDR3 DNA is TGTGCCAGCAGCGTACCCCGGACAGGACCCAACTATGGCTACACCTTC.

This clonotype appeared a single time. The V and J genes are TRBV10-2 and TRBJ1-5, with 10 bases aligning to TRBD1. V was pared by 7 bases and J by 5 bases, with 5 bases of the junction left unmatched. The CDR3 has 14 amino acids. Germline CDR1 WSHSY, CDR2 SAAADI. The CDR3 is CASKGQGSDQPQHF. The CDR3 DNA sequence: TGCGCCAGCAAGGGACAGGGGAGCGATCAGCCCCAGCATTTT.

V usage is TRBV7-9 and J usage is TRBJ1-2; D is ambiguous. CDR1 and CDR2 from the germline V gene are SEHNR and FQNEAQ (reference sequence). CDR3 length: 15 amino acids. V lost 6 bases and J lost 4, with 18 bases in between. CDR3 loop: CASRQRELRAYGYTF. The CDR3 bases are TGTGCCAGCAGACAAAGGGAACTAAGGGCCTATGGCTACACCTTC.

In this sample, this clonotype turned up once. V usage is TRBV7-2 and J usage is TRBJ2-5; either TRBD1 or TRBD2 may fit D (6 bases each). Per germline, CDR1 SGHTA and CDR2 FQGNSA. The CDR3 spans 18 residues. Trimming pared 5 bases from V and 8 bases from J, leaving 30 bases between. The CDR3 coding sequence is TGTGCCAGCAGCCGGGCGGGGACGGGGGCCCGAGGGGGAAACACCCAGTACTTC. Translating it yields CASSRAGTGARGGNTQYF.

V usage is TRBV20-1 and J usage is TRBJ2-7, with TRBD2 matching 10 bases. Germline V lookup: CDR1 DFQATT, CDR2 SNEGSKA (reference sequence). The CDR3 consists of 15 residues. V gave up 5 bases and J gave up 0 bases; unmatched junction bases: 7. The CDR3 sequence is CSALLAGPFSYEQYF. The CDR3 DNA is TGCAGTGCTCTACTAGCGGGACCCTTCTCCTACGAGCAGTACTTC.